This T cell receptor (beta chain) was sequenced for a study of blood T cell repertoires in COVID-19. CDR1 and CDR2 (germline): SGHRS, YFSETQ. This CDR3 spans 16 amino acids. Trimming shortened V by 5 bases and J by 0 bases, and 16 bases separated the two germline ends. The repertoire was sequenced with immunoSEQ multiplex PCR; TCRdb's copy has only in-frame clones and lacks some. Of some 100,000 clones in the sample, approximately 89% were seen once. This clone has only one observation. The sequencing input was peripheral blood. The chain joins TRBV5-1 to TRBJ2-3; D remains ambiguous. This TCR came from a man in his 60s with acute or convalescent COVID-19. The CDR3 sequence is CASRTHSTSSTDTQYF. The CDR3 DNA is TGCGCCAGCAGAACCCACAGTACCTCTAGCACAGATACGCAGTATTTT.